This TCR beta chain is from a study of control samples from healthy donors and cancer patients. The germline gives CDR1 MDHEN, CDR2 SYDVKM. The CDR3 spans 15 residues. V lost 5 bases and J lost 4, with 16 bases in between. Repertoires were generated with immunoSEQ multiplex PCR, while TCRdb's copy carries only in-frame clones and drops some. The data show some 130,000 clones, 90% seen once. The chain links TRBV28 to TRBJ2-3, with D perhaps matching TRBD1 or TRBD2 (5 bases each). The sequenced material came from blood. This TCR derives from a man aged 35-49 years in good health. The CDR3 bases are TGTGCCAGCAGTACTAGGGGTCCCCGGGCAGATACGCAGTATTTT. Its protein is CASSTRGPRADTQYF.